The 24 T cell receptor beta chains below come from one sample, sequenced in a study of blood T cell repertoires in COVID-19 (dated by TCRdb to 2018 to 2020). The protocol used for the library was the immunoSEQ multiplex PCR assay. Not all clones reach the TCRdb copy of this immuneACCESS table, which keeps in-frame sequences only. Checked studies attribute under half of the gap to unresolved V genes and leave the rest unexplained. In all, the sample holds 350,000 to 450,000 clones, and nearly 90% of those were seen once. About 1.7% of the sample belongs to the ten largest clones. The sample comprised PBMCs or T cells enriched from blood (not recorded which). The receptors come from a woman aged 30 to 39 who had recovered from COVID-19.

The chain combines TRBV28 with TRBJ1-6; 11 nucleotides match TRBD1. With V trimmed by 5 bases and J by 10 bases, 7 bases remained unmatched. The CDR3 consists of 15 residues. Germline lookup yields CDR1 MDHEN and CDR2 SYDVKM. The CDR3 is CASSPGTGGDSPLHF. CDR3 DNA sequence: TGTGCCAGCAGTCCCGGGACAGGGGGAGACTCACCCCTCCACTTT.

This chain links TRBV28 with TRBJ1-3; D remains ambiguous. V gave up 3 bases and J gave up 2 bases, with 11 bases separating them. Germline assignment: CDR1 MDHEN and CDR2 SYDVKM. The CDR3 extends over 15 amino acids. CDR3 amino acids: CASSLARETGNTIYF. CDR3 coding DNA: TGTGCCAGCAGTTTGGCTCGGGAGACTGGAAACACCATATATTTT.

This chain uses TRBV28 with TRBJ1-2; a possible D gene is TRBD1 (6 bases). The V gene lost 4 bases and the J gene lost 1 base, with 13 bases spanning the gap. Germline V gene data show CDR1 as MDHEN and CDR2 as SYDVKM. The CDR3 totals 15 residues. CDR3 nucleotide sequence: TGTGCCAGCAGTTCCGGACAGAACCATAACTATGGCTACACCTTC. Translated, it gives CASSSGQNHNYGYTF.

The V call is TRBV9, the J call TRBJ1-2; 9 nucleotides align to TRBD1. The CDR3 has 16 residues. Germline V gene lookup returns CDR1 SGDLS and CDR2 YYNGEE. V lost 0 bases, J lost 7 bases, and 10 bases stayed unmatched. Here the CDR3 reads CASSVGGTGISGGYTF. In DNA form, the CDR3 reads TGTGCCAGCAGCGTAGGGGGGACAGGGATCTCGGGTGGCTACACCTTC.

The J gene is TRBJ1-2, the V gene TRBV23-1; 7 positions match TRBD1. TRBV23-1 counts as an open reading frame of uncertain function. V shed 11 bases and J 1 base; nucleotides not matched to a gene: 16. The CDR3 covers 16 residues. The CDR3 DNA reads TGCGCCCCCCCATGTCGAACGGACAGGCTTAACTATGGCTACACCTTC. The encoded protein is CAPPCRTDRLNYGYTF.

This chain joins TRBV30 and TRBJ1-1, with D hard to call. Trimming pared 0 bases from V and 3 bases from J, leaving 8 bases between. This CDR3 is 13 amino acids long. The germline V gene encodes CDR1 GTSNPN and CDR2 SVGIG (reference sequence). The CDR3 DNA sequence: TGTGCCTGGAGTGTTCGGGGAGACACTGAAGCTTTCTTT. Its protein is CAWSVRGDTEAFF.

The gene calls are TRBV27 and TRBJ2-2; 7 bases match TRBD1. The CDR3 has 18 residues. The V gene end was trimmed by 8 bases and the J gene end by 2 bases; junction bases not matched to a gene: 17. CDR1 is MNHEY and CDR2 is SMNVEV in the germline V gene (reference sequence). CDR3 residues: CASSNGARGILNTGELFF. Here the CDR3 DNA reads TGTGCCAGCTCAAATGGGGCCAGGGGGATCTTAAACACCGGGGAGCTGTTTTTT.

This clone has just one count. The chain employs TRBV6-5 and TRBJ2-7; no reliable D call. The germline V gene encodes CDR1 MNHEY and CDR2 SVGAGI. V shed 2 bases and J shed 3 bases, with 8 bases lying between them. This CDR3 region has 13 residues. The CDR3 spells CASSYMADYEQYF. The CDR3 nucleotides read TGTGCCAGCAGTTACATGGCAGACTACGAGCAGTACTTC.

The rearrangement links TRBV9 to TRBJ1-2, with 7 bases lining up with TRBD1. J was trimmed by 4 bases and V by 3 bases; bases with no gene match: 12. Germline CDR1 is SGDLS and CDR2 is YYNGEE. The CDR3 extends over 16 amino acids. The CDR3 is CASSAVLMGDSYGYTF. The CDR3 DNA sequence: TGTGCCAGCAGCGCGGTACTAATGGGGGACAGCTATGGCTACACCTTC.

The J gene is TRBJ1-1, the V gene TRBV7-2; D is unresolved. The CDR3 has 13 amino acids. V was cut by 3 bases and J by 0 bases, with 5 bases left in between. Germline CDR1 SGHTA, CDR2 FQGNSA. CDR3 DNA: TGTGCCAGCAGCTTTCAGGTGAACACTGAAGCTTTCTTT. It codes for CASSFQVNTEAFF.

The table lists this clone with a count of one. As DNA, the CDR3 is TGTGCCAGCAGCCAGGCCGACAGGGACACCGGGGAGCTGTTTTTT. Its translation: CASSQADRDTGELFF. The genes are TRBV4-2 and TRBJ2-2, with 7 nucleotides matching TRBD1. The CDR3 runs to 15 residues. Germline trimming cut 3 bases from V and 3 bases from J; bases unmatched to any gene: 4. CDR1 LGHNA and CDR2 YNFKEQ come from the germline V gene.

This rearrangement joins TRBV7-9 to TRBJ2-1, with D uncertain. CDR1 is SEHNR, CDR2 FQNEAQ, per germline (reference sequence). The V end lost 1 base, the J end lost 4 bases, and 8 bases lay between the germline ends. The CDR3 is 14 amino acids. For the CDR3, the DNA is TGTGCCAGCAGCTTAGGTAGTCGGTACAATGAGCAGTTCTTC. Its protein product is CASSLGSRYNEQFF. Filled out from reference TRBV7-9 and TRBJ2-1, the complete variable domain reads DTGVSQNPRHKITKRGQNVTFRCDPISEHNRLYWYRQTLGQGPEFLTYFQNEAQLEKSRLLSDRFSAERPKGSFSTLEIQRTEQGDSAMYLCASSLGSRYNEQFFGPGTRLTVL.

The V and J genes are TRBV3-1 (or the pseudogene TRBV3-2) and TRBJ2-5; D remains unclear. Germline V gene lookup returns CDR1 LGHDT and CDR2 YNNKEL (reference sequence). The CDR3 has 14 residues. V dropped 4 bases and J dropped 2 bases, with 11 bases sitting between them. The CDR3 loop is CASSLFPTQETQYF. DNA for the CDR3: TGTGCCAGCAGCCTCTTTCCGACTCAAGAGACCCAGTACTTC.

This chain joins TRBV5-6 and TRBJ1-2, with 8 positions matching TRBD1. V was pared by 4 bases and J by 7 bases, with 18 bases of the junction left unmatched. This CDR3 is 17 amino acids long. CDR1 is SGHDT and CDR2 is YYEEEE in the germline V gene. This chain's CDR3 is CASSGIRLGRGLPGYTF. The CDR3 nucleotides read TGTGCCAGCAGCGGTATCCGCTTGGGCAGGGGGCTGCCTGGCTACACCTTC. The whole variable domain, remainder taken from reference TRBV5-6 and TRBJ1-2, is DAGVTQSPTHLIKTRGQQVTLRCSPKSGHDTVSWYQQALGQGPQFIFQYYEEEERQRGNFPDRFSGHQFPNYSSELNVNALLLGDSALYLCASSGIRLGRGLPGYTFGSGTRLTVV.

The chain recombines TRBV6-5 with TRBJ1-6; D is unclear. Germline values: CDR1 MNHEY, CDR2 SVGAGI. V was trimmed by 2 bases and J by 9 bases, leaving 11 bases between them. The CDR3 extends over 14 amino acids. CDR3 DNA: TGTGCCAGCAGTTACCGCGATCCGGGTTCACCCCTCCACTTT. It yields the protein CASSYRDPGSPLHF.

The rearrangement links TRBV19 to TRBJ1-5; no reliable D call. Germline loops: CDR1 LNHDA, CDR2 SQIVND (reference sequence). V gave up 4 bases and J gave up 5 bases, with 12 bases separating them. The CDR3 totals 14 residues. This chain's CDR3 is CASSNWFVDQPQHF. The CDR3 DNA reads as TGTGCCAGTAGTAACTGGTTCGTCGATCAGCCCCAGCATTTT.

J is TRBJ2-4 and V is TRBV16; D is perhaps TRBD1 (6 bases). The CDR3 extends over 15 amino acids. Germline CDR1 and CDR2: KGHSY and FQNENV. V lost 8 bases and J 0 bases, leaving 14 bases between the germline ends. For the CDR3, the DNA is TGTGCCAGCGTCGATACAGGGATAGCCAAAAACATTCAGTACTTC. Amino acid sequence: CASVDTGIAKNIQYF.

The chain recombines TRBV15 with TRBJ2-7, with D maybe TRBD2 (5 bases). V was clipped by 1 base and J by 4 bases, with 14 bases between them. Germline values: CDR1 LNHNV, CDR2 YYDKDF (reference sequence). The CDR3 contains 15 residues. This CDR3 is CATSRVDSTGYEQYF. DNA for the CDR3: TGTGCCACCAGCAGAGTTGATAGCACGGGGTACGAGCAGTACTTC.

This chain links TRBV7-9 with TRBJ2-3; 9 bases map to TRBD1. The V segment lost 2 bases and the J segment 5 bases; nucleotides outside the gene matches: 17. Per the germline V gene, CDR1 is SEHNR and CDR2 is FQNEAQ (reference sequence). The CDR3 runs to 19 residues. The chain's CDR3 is CASSLMGWSGQGLIDTQYF. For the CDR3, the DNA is TGTGCCAGCAGCTTAATGGGCTGGTCGGGACAGGGATTAATAGATACGCAGTATTTT.

CDR3 sequence reads: CASSYLAPRSNQPQHF. The CDR3 DNA reads as TGTGCCAGCAGTTACCTCGCCCCCCGGAGCAATCAGCCCCAGCATTTT. The J gene is TRBJ1-5, the V gene TRBV6-2 or TRBV6-3; no clear D gene. The germline V gene has CDR1 MNHEY and CDR2 SVGEGT. V gave up 2 bases and J gave up 1 base, with 12 bases separating them. CDR3 length: 16 residues.

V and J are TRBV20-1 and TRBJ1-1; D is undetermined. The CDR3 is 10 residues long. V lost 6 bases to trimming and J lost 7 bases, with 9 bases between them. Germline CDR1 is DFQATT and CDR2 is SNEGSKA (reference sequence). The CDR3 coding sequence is TGCAGTGCCCGACGGGTTGAAGCTTTCTTT. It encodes CSARRVEAFF.

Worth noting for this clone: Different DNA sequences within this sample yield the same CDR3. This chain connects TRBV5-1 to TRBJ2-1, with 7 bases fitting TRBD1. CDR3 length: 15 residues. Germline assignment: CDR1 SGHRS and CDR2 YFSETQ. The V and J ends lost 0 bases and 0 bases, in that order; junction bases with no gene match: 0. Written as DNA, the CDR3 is TGCGCCAGCAGCTTGGGGGACAGCTCCTACAATGAGCAGTTCTTC. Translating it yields CASSLGDSSYNEQFF.

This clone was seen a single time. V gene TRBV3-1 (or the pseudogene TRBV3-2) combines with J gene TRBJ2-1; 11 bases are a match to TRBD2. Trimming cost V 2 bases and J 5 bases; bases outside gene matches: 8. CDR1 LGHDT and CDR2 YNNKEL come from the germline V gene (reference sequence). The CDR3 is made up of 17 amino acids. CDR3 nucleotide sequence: TGTGCCAGCAGCCAATTACTCATAGCGGGAGGGAACAATGAGCAGTTCTTC. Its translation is CASSQLLIAGGNNEQFF.

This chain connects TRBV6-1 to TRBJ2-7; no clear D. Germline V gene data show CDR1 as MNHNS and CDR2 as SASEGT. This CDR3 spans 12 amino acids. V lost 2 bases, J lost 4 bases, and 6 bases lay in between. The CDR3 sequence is CASSEPGYEQYF. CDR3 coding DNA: TGTGCCAGCAGTGAACCCGGGTACGAGCAGTACTTC.